Listed here is a single T cell receptor beta chain. Its cognate antigen is unknown. Unique molecular identifiers were present in the TCR beta cDNA libraries. TCRdb called the PCR reads again in MiXCR, with one record for every CDR3 protein. The data contain about 820,000 distinct CDR3 sequences, roughly half of them singletons. These data are taken from a study of post-analysis software for immune sequencing data. Overall study results and limits: TRBV5-6, TRBV5-1 and TRBV20-1 belonged to a set of about 5 TRBV segments that were more frequent in patients than controls.

Germline assignment: CDR1 SSHAT and CDR2 FNYEAQ (reference sequence). The CDR3 consists of 15 residues. The ends were cut back, 2 bases at V and 4 bases at J, with 13 bases in the middle. The specimen was blood. This chain links TRBV7-7 with TRBJ2-3; TRBD1 is a possible D gene (7 bases). The sequence came from a girl aged 10-17 years with multiple sclerosis. CDR3 DNA sequence: TGTGCCAGCAGCTTATTCGGCAGGGGGGCAGATACGCAGTATTTT. Translated, it gives CASSLFGRGADTQYF.